These 2 T cell receptor beta chains were all obtained from the same sample, sequenced in a study of beta chain features in type 1 diabetes. General study findings and limits: Researchers report that Type 1 diabetes patients had moderately but significantly shorter TCRB CDR3s across all four CD4+ subsets.

No cognate antigen is known for these TCRs. cDNA synthesis used the whole RNA isolate, giving expressed TCRB sequences. Using immunoSEQ multiplex PCR, the repertoire was profiled, and TCRdb retains in-frame clones only, with some absent. The sample has about 190,000 clones; 7.8% are singletons. Sequencing was performed on central memory CD4+ T cells from blood. The origin of the receptors is a woman aged 40 to 55 with type 1 diabetes.

This clone occurred many times. The chain couples TRBV14 to TRBJ1-4; D might be TRBD1 (5 bases). V lost 1 base and J 8 bases, leaving 11 bases between the germline ends. Germline assignment: CDR1 SGHDN and CDR2 FVKESK. This CDR3 has 14 residues. CDR3 loop: CASSQAGGAEKLFF. The CDR3 coding sequence is TGTGCCAGCAGCCAAGCGGGAGGGGCCGAAAAACTGTTTTTT.

The V gene is TRBV7-8, the J gene TRBJ1-4, with 12 bases lining up with TRBD1. The germline gives CDR1 SGHVS, CDR2 FQNEAQ. With V trimmed by 1 base and J by 7 bases, 4 bases remained unmatched. The CDR3 is made up of 16 amino acids. In DNA form, the CDR3 reads TGTGCCAGCAGCTTAGGGGGGACAGGGGGCGGTGAAAAACTGTTTTTT. This gives the protein CASSLGGTGGGEKLFF.